This T cell receptor beta chain emerged from a study of T-cell reconstitution after alpha-beta-depleted transplantation in children. Study-level findings and limits: Where alpha-beta T cells came from about two months after transplant was reportedly several hundred expanded graft clones.

V trimming: 2 bases; J trimming: 0 bases; junction bases outside the gene matches: 14. Germline V CDR1 and CDR2: ENHRY, SYGVKD. The CDR3 has 20 amino acids. Regarding this clonotype: Its antigen remains unknown.

Researchers prepared the TCRbeta library using unique molecular identifiers, the study reports. MiXCR, run by TCRdb on the PCR reads, gives a single entry per CDR3 protein. Of about 980,000 distinct CDR3 sequences listed, around 30% are singletons. This sample comprised PBMCs, mostly from graft donor cells, obtained 360 days after TCRalphabeta/CD19-depleted stem cell transplant. V is TRBV10-3 and J is TRBJ2-1; 9 bases agree with TRBD2. This sequence originates from a boy younger than two who had a stem cell transplant for SCID, so the T cells may come from the graft donor. The CDR3 sequence: CAISENLGAGGLGSYNEQFF. CDR3 nucleotide sequence: TGTGCCATCAGTGAGAATCTTGGAGCGGGGGGCCTGGGCTCCTACAATGAGCAGTTCTTC.